These 6 T cell receptor beta chains share one sample of origin, sequenced in a study of cytomegalovirus exposure and HLA in healthy donors. Use of 60 Vbeta and 13 Jbeta primers characterized the PCR. The assay was immunoSEQ multiplex PCR, and TCRdb's table has in-frame clones only and misses some. The sample includes 100,000 to 150,000 clones, 80% of them seen just once. Sequencing used PBMCs. The origin of the receptors is a man aged 25-45 years in good health and CMV-seropositive.

This clone has a handful of counts. The chain couples TRBV4-1 to TRBJ1-5, with TRBD1 identical over 10 bases. Germline V gene data show CDR1 as MGHRA and CDR2 as YSYEKL. The CDR3 totals 17 residues. With 4 bases clipped from V and 2 bases from J, the junction kept 8 bases outside the gene matches. The CDR3 protein is CASSPKAGTGGNQPQHF. CDR3 nucleotide sequence: TGCGCCAGCAGCCCCAAGGCCGGGACAGGGGGCAATCAGCCCCAGCATTTT.

This clone was observed a single time. This rearrangement joins TRBV6-1 to TRBJ2-2; 8 bases map to TRBD2. Germline loops: CDR1 MNHNS, CDR2 SASEGT. This CDR3 is built from 15 residues. With V trimmed by 6 bases and J by 5 bases, 8 bases remained unmatched. The DNA of the CDR3 is TGTGCCAGCAGCCCCTTGCGGGGGGTAACCGGGGAGCTGTTTTTT. Its translation is CASSPLRGVTGELFF.

This chain links TRBV15 with TRBJ1-1, with a possible D match to TRBD1 (6 bases). V was trimmed by 0 bases and J by 5 bases, leaving 10 bases between them. The CDR3 has 14 amino acids. CDR1 is LNHNV, CDR2 YYDKDF, per germline (reference sequence). CDR3 nucleotide sequence: TGTGCCACCAGCAGAGAAGGGGGGGCTACTGAAGCTTTCTTT. Protein: CATSREGGATEAFF.

This chain links TRBV7-3 with TRBJ1-1; D unresolved. The CDR3 covers 15 residues. The V and J ends lost 5 bases and 2 bases respectively, with 15 bases between them. Per the germline V gene, CDR1 is SGHTA and CDR2 is FQGTGA. The CDR3 reads CASSPLRAVNTEAFF. Here the CDR3 DNA reads TGTGCCAGCAGCCCCTTGAGGGCAGTTAACACTGAAGCTTTCTTT.

CDR3 DNA: TGTGCCACCACCGCTGCGGACACTGAAGCTTTCTTT. The encoded protein is CATTAADTEAFF. The rearrangement links TRBV28 to TRBJ1-1; D gene uncertain. V shed 10 bases and J shed 3 bases, with 12 bases lying between them. Germline V gene data show CDR1 as MDHEN and CDR2 as SYDVKM. The CDR3 has 12 amino acids.

The DNA for the CDR3 is TGTGCCAGCAGCCCCCCGGGGGATGGAAACACCATATATTTT. It specifies CASSPPGDGNTIYF. The chain has TRBV28 and TRBJ1-3, with D possibly matching TRBD1 (5 bases). Trimming removed 6 bases at V and 3 bases at J, with 12 bases between. The CDR3 totals 14 residues. Germline V gene sequence: CDR1 MDHEN, CDR2 SYDVKM.